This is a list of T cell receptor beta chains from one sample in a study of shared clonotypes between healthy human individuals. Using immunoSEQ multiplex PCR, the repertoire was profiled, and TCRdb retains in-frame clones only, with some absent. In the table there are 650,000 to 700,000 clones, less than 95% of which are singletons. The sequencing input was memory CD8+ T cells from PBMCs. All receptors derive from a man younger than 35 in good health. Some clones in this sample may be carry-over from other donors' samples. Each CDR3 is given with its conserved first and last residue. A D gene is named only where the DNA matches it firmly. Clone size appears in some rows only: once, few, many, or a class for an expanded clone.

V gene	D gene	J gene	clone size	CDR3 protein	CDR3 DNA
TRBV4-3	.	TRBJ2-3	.	CASSLDRAGDTQYF	TGCGCCAGCAGCCTGGATCGGGCGGGAGATACGCAGTATTTT
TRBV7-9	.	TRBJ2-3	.	CASSSLGSGTDTQYF	TGTGCCAGCAGCTCACTAGGCTCGGGCACAGATACGCAGTATTTT
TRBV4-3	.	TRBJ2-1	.	CASSQESSSSYNEQFF	TGCGCCAGCAGCCAAGAATCGTCCAGCTCCTACAATGAGCAGTTCTTC
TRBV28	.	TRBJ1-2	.	CASSEGTGVGYTF	TGTGCCAGCAGCGAAGGTACGGGGGTTGGCTACACCTTC
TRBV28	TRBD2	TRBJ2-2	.	CASTPAGGNTGELFF	TGTGCCAGCACCCCAGCGGGAGGGAACACCGGGGAGCTGTTTTTT
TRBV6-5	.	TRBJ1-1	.	CAISEPGMNTEAFF	TGTGCCATCAGTGAACCAGGAATGAACACTGAAGCTTTCTTT
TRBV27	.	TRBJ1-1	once	CASSSSSSEAFF	TGTGCCAGCAGTTCTTCATCCTCTGAAGCTTTCTTT
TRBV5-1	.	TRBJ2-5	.	CASSPRLIETQYF	TGCGCCAGCAGCCCACGCCTAATTGAGACCCAGTACTTC
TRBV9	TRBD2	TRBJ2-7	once	CASSPRTSGSYEQYF	TGTGCCAGCAGCCCACGGACTAGCGGATCCTACGAGCAGTACTTC
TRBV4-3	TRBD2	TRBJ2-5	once	CASSQGTSEAETQYF	TGCGCCAGCAGCCAGGGGACTAGTGAAGCAGAGACCCAGTACTTC
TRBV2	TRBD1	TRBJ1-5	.	CASRPTGGYSNQPQHF	TGTGCCAGCAGGCCTACAGGGGGGTATAGCAATCAGCCCCAGCATTTT
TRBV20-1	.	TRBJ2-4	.	CSAPTGAIQYF	TGCAGTGCGCCGACAGGAGCCATTCAGTACTTC
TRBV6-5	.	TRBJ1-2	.	CASSYSSAYYGYTF	TGTGCCAGCAGTTACAGCTCAGCTTACTATGGCTACACCTTC
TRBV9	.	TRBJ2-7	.	CASSVGADSYEQYF	TGTGCCAGCAGCGTAGGGGCAGACTCCTACGAGCAGTACTTC
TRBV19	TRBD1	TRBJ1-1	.	CASLSGQGVMNTEAFF	TGTGCCAGTCTATCGGGACAGGGGGTTATGAACACTGAAGCTTTCTTT
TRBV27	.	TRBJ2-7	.	CASSLRFGTYEQYF	TGTGCCAGCAGTTTGCGGTTTGGAACCTACGAGCAGTACTTC
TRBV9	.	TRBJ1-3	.	CASSVGNTIYF	TGTGCCAGCAGCGTTGGAAACACCATATATTTT
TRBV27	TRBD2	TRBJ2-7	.	CASSFGRGSGAYEQYF	TGTGCCAGCAGTTTTGGGCGGGGCAGCGGGGCCTACGAGCAGTACTTC
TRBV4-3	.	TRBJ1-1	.	CASSQEVGLNTEAFF	TGCGCCAGCAGCCAAGAAGTAGGGTTGAACACTGAAGCTTTCTTT
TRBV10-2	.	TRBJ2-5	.	CASSRAELQWETQYF	TGCGCCAGCAGTAGGGCGGAACTACAGTGGGAGACCCAGTACTTC
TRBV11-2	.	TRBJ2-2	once	CASSHHIPTSANTGELFF	TGTGCCAGCAGCCACCACATCCCCACAAGCGCGAACACCGGGGAGCTGTTTTTT
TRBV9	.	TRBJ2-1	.	CASSVEWGTPSSYNEQFF	TGTGCCAGCAGCGTAGAGTGGGGGACACCGAGCTCCTACAATGAGCAGTTCTTC
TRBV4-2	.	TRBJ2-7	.	CASSQEGGEWYEQYF	TGTGCCAGCAGCCAAGAAGGGGGGGAGTGGTACGAGCAGTACTTC
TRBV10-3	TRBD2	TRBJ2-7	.	CAISESRLAGVAYEQYF	TGTGCCATCAGTGAGTCCCGACTAGCGGGTGTAGCCTACGAGCAGTACTTC
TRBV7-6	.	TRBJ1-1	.	CASAGREGNTEAFF	TGTGCCAGCGCCGGGAGGGAGGGGAACACTGAAGCTTTCTTT
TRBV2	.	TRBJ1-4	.	CASSDPTNEKLFF	TGTGCCAGCAGTGACCCAACTAATGAAAAACTGTTTTTT
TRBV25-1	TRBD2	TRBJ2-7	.	CASSEGRGGGAYEQYF	TGTGCCAGCAGTGAAGGGAGGGGTGGCGGAGCCTACGAGCAGTACTTC
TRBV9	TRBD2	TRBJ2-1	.	CASSVGLAGVMGNNEQFF	TGTGCCAGCAGCGTAGGACTAGCGGGAGTAATGGGAAACAATGAGCAGTTCTTC
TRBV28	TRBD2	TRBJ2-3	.	CASSRLAGGTDTQYF	TGTGCCAGCAGTCGGCTAGCGGGAGGCACAGATACGCAGTATTTT
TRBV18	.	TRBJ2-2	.	CASSLERLFTGELFF	TGTGCCAGCTCACTCGAAAGACTCTTCACCGGGGAGCTGTTTTTT
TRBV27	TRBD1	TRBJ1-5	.	CASSLAWTGRNQPQHF	TGTGCCAGCAGTTTAGCCTGGACAGGGAGAAATCAGCCCCAGCATTTT
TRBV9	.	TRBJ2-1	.	CASSVATRDEQFF	TGTGCCAGCAGCGTAGCTACCCGGGATGAGCAGTTCTTC
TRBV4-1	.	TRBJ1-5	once	CASSLLWAVGRDRGQPQHF	TGCGCCAGCAGCCTCCTTTGGGCCGTGGGCAGGGACCGGGGTCAGCCCCAGCATTTT
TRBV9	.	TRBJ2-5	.	CASSVAAGPQYF	TGTGCCAGCAGCGTAGCTGCGGGGCCCCAGTACTTC
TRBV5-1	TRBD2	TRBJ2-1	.	CASSLGSGSYNEQFF	TGCGCCAGCAGCTTGGGTAGCGGGAGCTACAATGAGCAGTTCTTC
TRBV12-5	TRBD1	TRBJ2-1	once	CASGLEDRVRGLGNEQFF	TGTGCTAGTGGTTTGGAGGACAGGGTCAGAGGGTTAGGCAATGAGCAGTTCTTC
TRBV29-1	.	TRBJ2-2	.	CSVVGQGNTGELFF	TGCAGCGTTGTCGGTCAGGGGAACACCGGGGAGCTGTTTTTT
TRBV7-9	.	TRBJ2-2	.	CASSLVGSTNTGELFF	TGTGCCAGCAGCTTAGTAGGCAGCACCAACACCGGGGAGCTGTTTTTT
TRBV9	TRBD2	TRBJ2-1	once	CASSANPGLAEKSLYNEQFF	TGTGCCAGCAGCGCTAACCCGGGACTAGCGGAGAAAAGCCTCTACAATGAGCAGTTCTTC
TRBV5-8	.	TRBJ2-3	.	CASSLGPFTLGDTQYF	TGTGCCAGCAGCTTGGGACCTTTTACTCTGGGAGATACGCAGTATTTT
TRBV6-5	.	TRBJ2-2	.	CASSLGFTGELFF	TGTGCCAGCAGCTTAGGATTCACCGGGGAGCTGTTTTTT
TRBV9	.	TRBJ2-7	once	CASSVAPRQTSSYEQYF	TGTGCCAGCAGCGTAGCTCCCAGACAAACGAGCTCCTACGAGCAGTACTTC
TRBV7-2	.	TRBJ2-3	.	CASSLVQRNPTDTQYF	TGTGCCAGCAGCTTAGTCCAGCGGAATCCCACAGATACGCAGTATTTT
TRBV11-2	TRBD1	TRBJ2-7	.	CASSLGGTAAYEQYF	TGTGCCAGCAGCTTAGGAGGGACAGCAGCCTACGAGCAGTACTTC
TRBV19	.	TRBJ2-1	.	CASISSQDPYNEQFF	TGTGCCAGTATTTCTTCTCAGGACCCCTACAATGAGCAGTTCTTC